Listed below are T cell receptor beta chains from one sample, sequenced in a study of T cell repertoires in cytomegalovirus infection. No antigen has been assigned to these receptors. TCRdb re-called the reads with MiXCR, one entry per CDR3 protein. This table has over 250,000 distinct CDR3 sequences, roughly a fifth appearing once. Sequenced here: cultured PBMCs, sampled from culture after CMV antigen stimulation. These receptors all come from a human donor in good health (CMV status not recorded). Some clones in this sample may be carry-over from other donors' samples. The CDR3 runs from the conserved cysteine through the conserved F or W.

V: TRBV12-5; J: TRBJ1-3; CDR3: CASGADRSGNTIYF
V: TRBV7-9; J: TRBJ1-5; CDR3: CASTPTREVQPQHF
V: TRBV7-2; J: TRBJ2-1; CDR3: CASSLAGTSGSSYNEQFF
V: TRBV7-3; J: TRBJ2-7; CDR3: CASSLTDSRSEQYF
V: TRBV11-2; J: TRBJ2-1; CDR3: CASSTGTVTGGEQFF
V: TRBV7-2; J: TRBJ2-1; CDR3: CASSPGLINNEQFF
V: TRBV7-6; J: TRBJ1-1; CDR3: CASKPGQGGIGTEAFF
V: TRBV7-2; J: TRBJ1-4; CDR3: CASSRDVTDEKLFF
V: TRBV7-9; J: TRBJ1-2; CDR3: CASSLAGGGYGYTF
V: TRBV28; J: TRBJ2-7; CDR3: CASSIRQSYEQYF
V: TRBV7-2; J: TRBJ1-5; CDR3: CASSLVTGGGPPQHF
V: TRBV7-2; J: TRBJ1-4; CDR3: CASGPRGWEKLFF
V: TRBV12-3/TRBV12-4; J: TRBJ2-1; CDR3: CASSPRVGGPYNEQFF
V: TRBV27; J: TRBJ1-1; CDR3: CARIGPMDTEAFF
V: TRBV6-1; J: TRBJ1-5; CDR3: CASSEASNQPQHF
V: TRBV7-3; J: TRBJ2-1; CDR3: CASSLLGQGPFEQFF
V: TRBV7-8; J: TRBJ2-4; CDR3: CASTPQREYRNIQYF
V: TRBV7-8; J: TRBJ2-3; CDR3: CASSWGGNSLGTQYF
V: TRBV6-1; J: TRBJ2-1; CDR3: CASSSPGQGYNEQFF
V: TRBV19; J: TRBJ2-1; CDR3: CASSPTSGVHEQFF
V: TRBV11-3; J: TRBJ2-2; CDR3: CASSLALAVTGELFF
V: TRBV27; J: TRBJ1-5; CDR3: CASRSGNQPQHF
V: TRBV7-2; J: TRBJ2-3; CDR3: CASSLVPAGVVDTQYF
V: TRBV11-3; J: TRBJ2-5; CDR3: CASSVTSGGRETQYF
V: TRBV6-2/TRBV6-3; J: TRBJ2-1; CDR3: CASSLAGGTNEQFF
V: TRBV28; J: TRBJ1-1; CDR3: CASSLPGPRPAFF
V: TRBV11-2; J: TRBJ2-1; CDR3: CASSYPRQGAYEQFF